Reported below is one TCR beta chain. This clonotype was observed a handful of times. Its antigen is not yet known. No base-level quality is on record; no much larger clone is a single base apart. Library preparation employed PCR. The data were produced on an Illumina HiSeq 2500. TCR library preparation used molecular barcoding, with unique molecular identifiers applied to normalize quantification of the TCRbeta repertoire. TCRdb trimmed the raw reads at Q25, called clones with MiXCR and kept productive beta chains. Under each unique CDR3 protein, matching rows form one entry showing the most common genes and DNA. This sample is represented by under 400,000 distinct CDR3 sequences; more than 20% of them were singletons. Together, the top ten hold approximately 11% of the sample. The treatment or condition label for this specimen denotes: allogeneic hematopoietic cell transplantation with graft depleted of TCRalphabeta T cells and CD19 B cells. Transplant recipients were children who received TCRalphabeta/CD19-depleted allogeneic hematopoietic cell grafts.

Between the V and J ends, shortened by 0 bases and 3 bases respectively, the junction contains 15 bases. From the cysteine through the phenylalanine, the CDR3 covers 16 amino acids. The kept DNA is CDR3 alone, 48 bases in frame from the first base. The CDR1 and CDR2 encoded by the germline V gene (reference sequence) are DFQATT and SNEGSKA. The sample comes from a study of T-cell reconstitution after alpha-beta-depleted transplantation in children (dated by TCRdb to about 2016). Notes on the research overall: The study quantitatively tracked T-cell immune reconstitution after TCRalphabeta/CD19-depleted allogeneic hematopoietic cell transplantation in children using TCR repertoire profiling.

Results and caveats for the whole study, not just this receptor: The apparently early recovery of alphabetaT-cell counts about two months after transplant reportedly depended on only several hundred rapidly expanded clones that came from non-depleted graft cells. The frequencies of hyperexpanded clones fell over the following months, and after one year, T-cell counts and TCRbeta diversity were mostly attributed to newly produced T cells. In some patients, the high TCRbeta diversity seen at day 60 was put down to recipient T cells and intrathymic progenitors that had survived conditioning.

Sequenced material: PBMCs, mostly from graft donor cells, taken 180 days after TCRalphabeta/CD19-depleted stem cell transplant. This sequence originates from a male patient younger than 18 who had a stem cell transplant for acute lymphoblastic leukemia, so the T cells may come from the graft donor. The chain employs TRBV20-1 and TRBJ2-1; the D gene cannot be resolved reliably. The DNA sequence is given as TGCAGTGCTAGAGATCTTGGGGTAGTTTTCTACAATGAGCAGTTCTTC. Its translation reads: CSARDLGVVFYNEQFF.